In this sample, the clone carrying this T cell receptor (beta chain) turned up once. Its antigen is still unknown. Produced via immunoSEQ multiplex PCR; TCRdb's table is partial and in-frame only. Seen here are about 460,000 clones, roughly 87% observed once, and the top ten hold roughly 1.7%. These data originate in a study of Ad26.COV2.S vaccination and SARS-CoV-2 variants. Study results and caveats: Analyses of TCR breadth and depth may have underestimated total T cell responses. Vaccine and placebo groups showed comparable non-spike TCR breadth.

As to treatment: approximately 18 received Ad26.COV2.S at low or high dose, single or two shots; several received placebo; per-sample allocation not given. The samples were gathered on day 63 after the first injection of vaccine or placebo. The individual, an adult aged 18-55 years, was a donor in Boston. The V end lost 4 bases, the J end lost 2 bases, and 19 bases lay between the germline ends. Germline CDR1 reads SGHRS; CDR2 reads YFSETQ. The CDR3 is 16 residues long. This sequence joins TRBV5-1 and TRBJ2-7, with D uncertain. The sequenced sample was peripheral blood, obtained in a trial of Ad26.COV2.S vaccine versus placebo. This receptor was identified in a person aged 18-65 years who received the Ad26.COV2.S COVID-19 vaccine or a placebo. The CDR3 nucleotides read TGCGCCAGCAGCCGCGGTTGGGTGGAGTCAACCTACGAGCAGTACTTC. Its protein product is CASSRGWVESTYEQYF.